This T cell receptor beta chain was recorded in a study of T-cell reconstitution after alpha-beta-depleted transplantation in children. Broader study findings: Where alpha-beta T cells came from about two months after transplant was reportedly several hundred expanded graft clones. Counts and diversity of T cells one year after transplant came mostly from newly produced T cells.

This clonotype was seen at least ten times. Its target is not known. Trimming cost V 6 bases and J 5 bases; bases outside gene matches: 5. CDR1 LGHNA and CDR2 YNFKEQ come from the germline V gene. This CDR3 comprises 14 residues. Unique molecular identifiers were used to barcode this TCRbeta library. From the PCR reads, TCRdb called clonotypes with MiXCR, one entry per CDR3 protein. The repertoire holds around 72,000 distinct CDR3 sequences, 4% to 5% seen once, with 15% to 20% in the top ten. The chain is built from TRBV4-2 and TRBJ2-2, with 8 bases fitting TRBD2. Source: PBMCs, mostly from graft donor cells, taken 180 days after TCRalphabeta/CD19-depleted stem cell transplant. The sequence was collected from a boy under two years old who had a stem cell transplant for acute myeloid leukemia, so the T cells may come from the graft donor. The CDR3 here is CASREERGTGELFF. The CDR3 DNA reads TGTGCCAGCAGGGAAGAGCGGGGGACCGGGGAGCTGTTTTTT.